This TCR beta chain was found in a study of T cell repertoires in cytomegalovirus infection. Germline CDR1 LNHDA, CDR2 SQIVND (reference sequence). The ends were cut back, 3 bases at V and 4 bases at J, with 16 bases in the middle. This CDR3 has 16 amino acids. MiXCR, run by TCRdb on the reads, gives a single entry per CDR3 protein. Seen here are 150,000 to 200,000 distinct CDR3 sequences, roughly a fifth observed once, and the top ten hold roughly 2.9%. Regarding the study as a whole: The cumulative frequency of public TCR beta families identified carriers of CMV plus the relevant HLA. HLA-C-restricted CMV-specific TCR beta clonotypes prevailed in the ex vivo response.

This clonotype was observed once. Its antigen remains unknown. The J gene is TRBJ2-1, the V gene TRBV19; D tentatively fits TRBD1 or TRBD2 (5 bases each). This receptor was taken from a human donor in good health (CMV status not recorded). Some clones in this sample may be carry-over from other donors' samples. Sample: PBMCs. CDR3 region: CASSMNPRGGYNEQFF. Here the CDR3 DNA reads TGTGCCAGTAGTATGAACCCGCGTGGGGGTTACAATGAGCAGTTCTTC. Full variable domain (remainder filled in from reference TRBV19 and TRBJ2-1): DGGITQSPKYLFRKEGQNVTLSCEQNLNHDAMYWYRQDPGQGLRLIYYSQIVNDFQKGDIAEGYSVSREKKESFPLTVTSAQKNPTAFYLCASSMNPRGGYNEQFFGPGTRLTVL.